This T cell receptor beta chain derives from a study of blood T cell repertoires in COVID-19. Study-level background: Sites in the United States, Italy and Spain provided acute and convalescent COVID-19 samples. T cells, B-cell-depleted T cells, or PBMCs supplied cDNA or gDNA.

Authors' processing steps: From reference gene primer amplification, estimates of nucleated cell counts were derived. Produced via immunoSEQ multiplex PCR; TCRdb's table is partial and in-frame only. The V and J calls and clone size come from that table; D and trimming were worked out from the DNA. The repertoire has 25,000 to 35,000 clones, approximately 90% of them found once; the top ten carry 9.9%. Sequenced material: peripheral blood. The clonotype was recovered from a human donor with active COVID-19. The donor label of this sample is uncertain.

Written as DNA, the CDR3 is TGTGCCAGCAGCCCCCGCGCGGGGGGAGCAAACACCGGGGAGCTGTTTTTT. Amino acid sequence: CASSPRAGGANTGELFF. The V call is TRBV7-2, the J call TRBJ2-2; 8 nucleotides match TRBD2. Trimming removed 5 bases from V and 2 bases from J; junction bases left unmatched: 10. Germline V gene data show CDR1 as SGHTA and CDR2 as FQGNSA. This CDR3 region has 17 residues.